The clone carrying this T cell receptor (beta chain) has ten or more counts. What it recognizes is unknown. The CDR3 has 14 residues. V shed 4 bases, J shed 3 bases, and the junction held 2 bases outside the gene matches. Germline V gives CDR1 SQVTM, CDR2 ANQGSEA. These data are taken from a study of regulatory T cells in long-lasting Graves disease. Through Arm-PCR of CDR3 regions and iRepertoire HTBI primers, TCR beta libraries were built. A single record per CDR3 protein comes from TCRdb applying MiXCR to the multiplex PCR reads. This table has 200,000 to 250,000 distinct CDR3 sequences, 15% to 20% appearing once. The study, taken as a whole, reports: Sampling was limited to peripheral blood rather than thyroid tissue. Persistent patients had a count of shared public clonotypes (under 3,000) that exceeded that of new patients (about 930). Because few samples were included, accuracy may have been lower.

Noted time point: newly diagnosed GD, antithyroid drugs for less than 3 months. Isolated PBMC RNA provided the starting material for the TCR library. Investigators report Graves' disease was diagnosed under American Thyroid Association guidelines. The source material was peripheral blood mononuclear cells (PBMCs), sampled at new diagnosis, from a patient treated with antithyroid drugs. The sequence was obtained from a female donor with Graves disease. The rearrangement joins TRBV29-1 to TRBJ2-1, with 11 bases matching TRBD2. The CDR3 DNA sequence: TGCAGCGTTGCTAGCGGGAGGAACTACAATGAGCAGTTCTTC. Translated, it gives CSVASGRNYNEQFF.